The T cell receptor beta chain described here comes from a study of molecular identifiers for immune sequencing clone quantification. Study outcomes and limitations: Identical TCR molecules can share a barcode, and this sharing could underestimate highly expanded clone sizes.

Naive CD8 libraries were made from about 20,000 to 1,000,000 sorted cells, and they used 10%, 30% or 50% RNA. Germline-derived CDR1 and CDR2 are LGHNA and YSLEER. Unmatched junction bases numbered 6, after V lost 2 bases and J lost 8 bases. This CDR3 has 14 amino acids. This clonotype has a count of ten or more. The antigen is not known. Both previously described methods and listed TCR primers were employed to make bulk TCR libraries. TCRdb ran MiXCR on the PCR reads and lists one entry per CDR3 protein. This sample has about 640,000 distinct CDR3 sequences, with 20% found just once. The genes are TRBV4-3 and TRBJ1-2, with 9 bases lining up with TRBD1. The source of this sequence is a human donor in good health. Some libraries in this study had Jurkat cell RNA spiked in. Sequences were obtained from naive CD8+ T cells from blood, with Jurkat cell RNA spiked in. Subset described: FACS-sorted CD8+CD4-CCR7+CD45RA+ naive T cells. CDR3 in amino acids: CASSQWTGVLGYTF. The CDR3 nucleotides are TGCGCCAGCAGCCAATGGACAGGGGTCCTGGGCTACACCTTC.